A selection of T cell receptor beta chains follows, all from one sample in a study of blood T cell repertoires in COVID-19. The protocol was immunoSEQ multiplex PCR, while the TCRdb copy is restricted to in-frame clones and leaves out a portion. The data hold 100,000 or so clones, with roughly 88% observed a single time. Material for sequencing was peripheral blood. The receptors originated from a man aged 55 to 69 with acute or convalescent COVID-19. CDR3s include the opening cysteine and the closing phenylalanine or tryptophan. Each record gives: clone size, V gene, D gene, J gene, CDR3 protein, CDR3 DNA. A D gene is named only where the DNA matches it firmly. Size is omitted from some rows. Given values are once, few, many or a class for expanded clones.

abundance: -; v_gene: TRBV7-2; d_gene: -; j_gene: TRBJ1-4; CDR3aa: CASRRGATNEKLFF; CDR3nt: TGTGCCAGCAGACGAGGTGCAACTAATGAAAAACTGTTTTTT
abundance: -; v_gene: TRBV5-4; d_gene: TRBD1; j_gene: TRBJ1-1; CDR3aa: CASSLGQGDEAFF; CDR3nt: TGTGCCAGCAGCTTGGGACAGGGAGATGAAGCTTTCTTT
abundance: once; v_gene: TRBV27; d_gene: TRBD1; j_gene: TRBJ1-1; CDR3aa: CASSVSRGHTEAFF; CDR3nt: TGTGCCAGCAGTGTCAGCAGGGGGCACACTGAAGCTTTCTTT
abundance: -; v_gene: TRBV14; d_gene: -; j_gene: TRBJ2-3; CDR3aa: CASSPDSQSQYF; CDR3nt: TGTGCCAGCAGTCCCGACTCCCAATCGCAGTATTTT
abundance: -; v_gene: TRBV3-1/TRBV3-2; d_gene: -; j_gene: TRBJ2-6; CDR3aa: CASSPKGLGANVLTF; CDR3nt: TGTGCCAGCAGCCCGAAGGGGTTGGGGGCCAACGTCCTGACTTTC
abundance: -; v_gene: TRBV29-1; d_gene: TRBD1; j_gene: TRBJ1-2; CDR3aa: CSTGDRVYGYTF; CDR3nt: TGCAGCACTGGGGACAGGGTCTATGGCTACACCTTC
abundance: -; v_gene: TRBV3-1/TRBV3-2; d_gene: -; j_gene: TRBJ2-2; CDR3aa: CASSQVARANPGELFF; CDR3nt: TGTGCCAGCAGCCAAGTTGCCAGGGCCAACCCCGGGGAGCTGTTTTTT
abundance: -; v_gene: TRBV5-8; d_gene: -; j_gene: TRBJ2-2; CDR3aa: CASSFGVYTGELFF; CDR3nt: TGTGCCAGCAGCTTCGGGGTGTACACCGGGGAGCTGTTTTTT
abundance: -; v_gene: TRBV25-1; d_gene: -; j_gene: TRBJ1-6; CDR3aa: CASSPTRTDRAPLHF; CDR3nt: TGTGCCAGCAGTCCCACTCGGACAGATCGGGCACCCCTCCACTTT
abundance: few; v_gene: TRBV5-1; d_gene: TRBD2; j_gene: TRBJ2-3; CDR3aa: CASSLMGRAPDTQYF; CDR3nt: TGCGCCAGCAGCTTGATGGGGAGGGCCCCAGATACGCAGTATTTT
abundance: few; v_gene: TRBV23-1; d_gene: -; j_gene: TRBJ1-5; CDR3aa: CASSQDKPKQERTNSNQPQHF; CDR3nt: TGCGCCAGCAGTCAAGACAAACCCAAACAGGAAAGGACGAATAGCAATCAGCCCCAGCATTTT
abundance: once; v_gene: TRBV5-1; d_gene: -; j_gene: TRBJ1-4; CDR3aa: CASSLVTRQVPVPNEKLFF; CDR3nt: TGCGCCAGCAGCTTGGTTACAAGGCAGGTGCCTGTACCTAATGAAAAACTGTTTTTT
abundance: -; v_gene: TRBV10-3; d_gene: TRBD1; j_gene: TRBJ1-5; CDR3aa: CAISQGDQYSNQPQHF; CDR3nt: TGTGCCATCAGCCAGGGGGATCAATATAGCAATCAGCCCCAGCATTTT
abundance: -; v_gene: TRBV6-5; d_gene: TRBD1; j_gene: TRBJ1-2; CDR3aa: CASSQTGQDNYGYTF; CDR3nt: TGTGCCAGCAGCCAGACAGGGCAAGATAACTATGGCTACACCTTC
abundance: few; v_gene: TRBV5-6; d_gene: TRBD1; j_gene: TRBJ1-1; CDR3aa: CASSQGQGFLGAFF; CDR3nt: TGTGCCAGCAGCCAGGGACAGGGATTCTTGGGAGCTTTCTTT
abundance: -; v_gene: TRBV6-5; d_gene: -; j_gene: TRBJ2-3; CDR3aa: CASSYGAGLSTDTQYF; CDR3nt: TGTGCCAGCAGTTACGGGGCGGGGCTTAGCACAGATACGCAGTATTTT
abundance: -; v_gene: TRBV10-3; d_gene: -; j_gene: TRBJ1-2; CDR3aa: CAISVLSAGVGIGYTF; CDR3nt: TGTGCCATCAGTGTCCTATCGGCAGGGGTGGGGATTGGCTACACCTTC
abundance: -; v_gene: TRBV4-1; d_gene: -; j_gene: TRBJ1-6; CDR3aa: CASSQGSGWNSPLHF; CDR3nt: TGCGCCAGCAGCCAAGGATCAGGGTGGAATTCACCCCTCCACTTT
abundance: -; v_gene: TRBV27; d_gene: -; j_gene: TRBJ2-3; CDR3aa: CASSLQGSYTQYF; CDR3nt: TGTGCCAGCAGTTTACAGGGGAGTTATACGCAGTATTTT
abundance: -; v_gene: TRBV6-2/TRBV6-3; d_gene: TRBD2; j_gene: TRBJ2-7; CDR3aa: CASSSRTSGISYEQYF; CDR3nt: TGTGCCAGCAGTTCCAGGACTAGCGGGATCTCCTACGAGCAGTACTTC
abundance: -; v_gene: TRBV4-1; d_gene: -; j_gene: TRBJ2-7; CDR3aa: CASSQEGLRAGEQYF; CDR3nt: TGCGCCAGCAGCCAAGAAGGACTGCGAGCTGGGGAGCAGTACTTC
abundance: -; v_gene: TRBV5-8; d_gene: TRBD1; j_gene: TRBJ2-5; CDR3aa: CASSSDRGRETQYF; CDR3nt: TGTGCCAGCAGCTCGGACAGGGGAAGGGAGACCCAGTACTTC
abundance: -; v_gene: TRBV12-3/TRBV12-4; d_gene: -; j_gene: TRBJ1-3; CDR3aa: CASSRREGNTIYF; CDR3nt: TGTGCCAGCAGCCGACGGGAGGGAAACACCATATATTTT
abundance: -; v_gene: TRBV6-1; d_gene: -; j_gene: TRBJ2-2; CDR3aa: CASSELNREPTGELFF; CDR3nt: TGTGCCAGCAGTGAACTAAACAGGGAACCCACCGGGGAGCTGTTTTTT
abundance: -; v_gene: TRBV19; d_gene: -; j_gene: TRBJ2-7; CDR3aa: CASSMVRGEQYF; CDR3nt: TGTGCCAGTAGTATGGTGCGGGGCGAGCAGTACTTC
abundance: once; v_gene: TRBV13; d_gene: -; j_gene: TRBJ1-2; CDR3aa: CASRSPTGLWGYTF; CDR3nt: TGTGCCAGCAGATCTCCTACAGGGCTATGGGGCTACACCTTC
abundance: -; v_gene: TRBV7-9; d_gene: -; j_gene: TRBJ1-4; CDR3aa: CASSLGASGTVGEKLFF; CDR3nt: TGTGCCAGCAGCTTAGGAGCCAGCGGGACGGTCGGTGAAAAACTGTTTTTT
abundance: few; v_gene: TRBV15; d_gene: TRBD2; j_gene: TRBJ2-1; CDR3aa: CATSRGLAGDGEQFF; CDR3nt: TGTGCCACCAGCAGAGGGCTAGCGGGAGATGGTGAGCAGTTCTTC
abundance: -; v_gene: TRBV29-1; d_gene: -; j_gene: TRBJ2-7; CDR3aa: CSAGLLYEQYF; CDR3nt: TGCAGCGCCGGACTCCTCTACGAGCAGTACTTC
abundance: -; v_gene: TRBV4-2; d_gene: TRBD1; j_gene: TRBJ2-2; CDR3aa: CASSQNPGTGDTGELFF; CDR3nt: TGTGCCAGCAGCCAGAACCCCGGGACAGGGGACACCGGGGAGCTGTTTTTT
abundance: -; v_gene: TRBV30; d_gene: TRBD1; j_gene: TRBJ1-1; CDR3aa: CAWSGDRVMGNTEAFF; CDR3nt: TGTGCCTGGAGTGGGGACAGGGTTATGGGGAACACTGAAGCTTTCTTT
abundance: -; v_gene: TRBV7-9; d_gene: -; j_gene: TRBJ2-2; CDR3aa: CASSHQSSGNTGELFF; CDR3nt: TGTGCCAGCAGCCATCAGTCGTCGGGGAACACCGGGGAGCTGTTTTTT
abundance: -; v_gene: TRBV10-2; d_gene: TRBD1; j_gene: TRBJ1-6; CDR3aa: CASSESGQSPLHF; CDR3nt: TGCGCCAGCAGTGAGTCGGGACAGTCACCCCTCCACTTT
abundance: -; v_gene: TRBV1; d_gene: -; j_gene: TRBJ2-2; CDR3aa: CTSSLRTSGRFYTGELFF; CDR3nt: TGCACCAGCAGCCTCCGGACTAGCGGGAGATTCTACACCGGGGAGCTGTTTTTT
abundance: few; v_gene: TRBV7-9; d_gene: TRBD1; j_gene: TRBJ1-1; CDR3aa: CASSLQGVNTEAFF; CDR3nt: TGTGCCAGCAGCTTACAGGGGGTAAACACTGAAGCTTTCTTT
abundance: many; v_gene: TRBV6-1; d_gene: -; j_gene: TRBJ1-1; CDR3aa: CASSESQGIAEAFF; CDR3nt: TGTGCCAGCAGTGAATCACAGGGTATAGCTGAAGCTTTCTTT
abundance: -; v_gene: TRBV5-1; d_gene: TRBD2; j_gene: TRBJ2-3; CDR3aa: CASSSRRTSGTDTQYF; CDR3nt: TGCGCCAGCAGCTCCCGTCGGACTAGCGGGACAGATACGCAGTATTTT
abundance: -; v_gene: TRBV29-1; d_gene: -; j_gene: TRBJ2-7; CDR3aa: CSVEGSPSSYEQYF; CDR3nt: TGCAGCGTTGAGGGCTCTCCGAGCTCCTACGAGCAGTACTTC
abundance: -; v_gene: TRBV5-1; d_gene: -; j_gene: TRBJ2-3; CDR3aa: CASSTAGDSTDTQYF; CDR3nt: TGCGCCAGCAGCACAGCGGGTGATAGCACAGATACGCAGTATTTT
abundance: -; v_gene: TRBV25-1; d_gene: TRBD1; j_gene: TRBJ1-6; CDR3aa: CASSEQGARNSPLHF; CDR3nt: TGTGCCAGCAGTGAACAGGGGGCTAGGAATTCACCCCTCCACTTT
abundance: -; v_gene: TRBV30; d_gene: TRBD2; j_gene: TRBJ2-1; CDR3aa: CAWSARQGAMFGLAGGTDNEQFF; CDR3nt: TGTGCCTGGAGTGCTAGGCAGGGGGCGATGTTCGGACTAGCGGGGGGAACCGACAATGAGCAGTTCTTC
abundance: -; v_gene: TRBV2; d_gene: TRBD1; j_gene: TRBJ2-7; CDR3aa: CASRQGGHPAGEQYF; CDR3nt: TGTGCCAGCAGACAGGGGGGACACCCGGCTGGCGAGCAGTACTTC
abundance: few; v_gene: TRBV29-1; d_gene: -; j_gene: TRBJ2-2; CDR3aa: CSVASGTGELFF; CDR3nt: TGCAGCGTTGCTAGTGGCACCGGGGAGCTGTTTTTT
abundance: few; v_gene: TRBV5-1; d_gene: TRBD1; j_gene: TRBJ2-7; CDR3aa: CASRSTAGTATYEQYF; CDR3nt: TGCGCCAGCAGATCCACCGCCGGGACAGCAACCTACGAGCAGTACTTC
abundance: -; v_gene: TRBV4-1; d_gene: -; j_gene: TRBJ2-5; CDR3aa: CASSPAGVGETQYF; CDR3nt: TGCGCCAGCAGCCCGGCAGGGGTTGGGGAGACCCAGTACTTC
abundance: -; v_gene: TRBV4-1; d_gene: TRBD1; j_gene: TRBJ1-1; CDR3aa: CASSGRGLNTEAFF; CDR3nt: TGCGCCAGCAGTGGCAGGGGGCTGAACACTGAAGCTTTCTTT
abundance: once; v_gene: TRBV27; d_gene: TRBD1; j_gene: TRBJ2-1; CDR3aa: CASSFPGGYNEQFF; CDR3nt: TGTGCCAGCAGTTTTCCAGGGGGATACAATGAGCAGTTCTTC
abundance: few; v_gene: TRBV2; d_gene: TRBD1; j_gene: TRBJ1-2; CDR3aa: CASSGPETGGNYGYTF; CDR3nt: TGTGCCAGCAGTGGCCCGGAGACAGGGGGAAACTATGGCTACACCTTC
abundance: -; v_gene: TRBV18; d_gene: -; j_gene: TRBJ2-1; CDR3aa: CASSPGPRAEQFF; CDR3nt: TGTGCCAGCTCACCAGGTCCGAGGGCTGAGCAGTTCTTC
abundance: -; v_gene: TRBV19; d_gene: -; j_gene: TRBJ1-2; CDR3aa: CASKSDPTNSGYTF; CDR3nt: TGTGCCAGTAAGTCCGACCCAACGAACAGCGGCTACACCTTC
abundance: -; v_gene: TRBV5-1; d_gene: -; j_gene: TRBJ2-5; CDR3aa: CASSHRQGLQETQYF; CDR3nt: TGCGCCAGCAGCCACCGGCAGGGCCTTCAAGAGACCCAGTACTTC
abundance: once; v_gene: TRBV19; d_gene: TRBD2; j_gene: TRBJ2-7; CDR3aa: CASSTLAGTYEQYF; CDR3nt: TGTGCCAGTAGTACACTAGCGGGCACCTACGAGCAGTACTTC
abundance: -; v_gene: TRBV4-2; d_gene: -; j_gene: TRBJ1-6; CDR3aa: CASTPAGTGFSYSPLHF; CDR3nt: TGTGCCAGCACACCTGCAGGGACTGGGTTTAGTTATTCACCCCTCCACTTT
abundance: -; v_gene: TRBV19; d_gene: -; j_gene: TRBJ1-5; CDR3aa: CASSSSGFSNQPQHF; CDR3nt: TGTGCCAGTAGTTCTTCAGGATTTAGCAATCAGCCCCAGCATTTT
abundance: -; v_gene: TRBV27; d_gene: -; j_gene: TRBJ2-4; CDR3aa: CASAKGLAKNIQYF; CDR3nt: TGTGCCAGCGCGAAGGGGTTAGCCAAAAACATTCAGTACTTC
abundance: -; v_gene: TRBV19; d_gene: -; j_gene: TRBJ2-5; CDR3aa: CASSRTDQETQYF; CDR3nt: TGTGCCAGTAGTCGGACAGACCAAGAGACCCAGTACTTC
abundance: -; v_gene: TRBV6-5; d_gene: -; j_gene: TRBJ1-1; CDR3aa: CASSYSLQGGNTEAFF; CDR3nt: TGTGCCAGCAGTTACTCACTCCAAGGGGGAAACACTGAAGCTTTCTTT
abundance: -; v_gene: TRBV5-5; d_gene: TRBD1; j_gene: TRBJ2-7; CDR3aa: CASSLWDRAHEQYF; CDR3nt: TGTGCCAGCAGCTTGTGGGACAGGGCCCACGAGCAGTACTTC
abundance: once; v_gene: TRBV4-1; d_gene: -; j_gene: TRBJ2-5; CDR3aa: CASSQDRGWGETQYF; CDR3nt: TGCGCCAGCAGCCAAGACCGGGGATGGGGAGAGACCCAGTACTTC